This entry features one T cell receptor beta chain sequence. Only in-frame clones appear in the TCRdb table, and some are missing; sequencing was by immunoSEQ multiplex PCR. The sample consists of about 67,000 clones, just over 90% of them appearing once. Germline assignment: CDR1 LNHDA and CDR2 SQIVND (reference sequence). The CDR3 has 18 residues. Unmatched junction bases numbered 19, after V lost 3 bases and J lost 8 bases. This entry comes from a study of T cell changes during pregnancy in multiple sclerosis. The clonotype comes from a female donor with multiple sclerosis, enrolled in a pregnancy study. This sample comprised peripheral blood, obtained in the second trimester of pregnancy. The chain uses TRBV19 and TRBJ2-4; 7 bases align to TRBD2. The CDR3, as DNA: TGTGCCAGTAGTATCGGCAGAGGGCCATCAGGCCGGGGGGACATTCAGTACTTC. It encodes CASSIGRGPSGRGDIQYF.